This TCR beta chain was identified during a study of breast tumors, draining lymph nodes, adjacent tissues (dated by TCRdb to about 2016). About the investigation overall: In breast cancer patients, the study compared the TCR beta repertoires of tumor, adjacent nontumor tissue and axillary lymph nodes. The study aimed to assess the relationships and possible T-cell exchange between tumor, surrounding tissue and draining lymph node repertoires in human breast cancer. Overall results and qualifications from the work: T-cell repertoire diversity in tumors was found to be lower than in lymph nodes but higher than in nontumor tissue, and preferential V and J gene usage was observed. The data were considered consistent with the idea that most tumor T cells come from the lymph node and then expand in tumor tissue. In luminal-like breast cancer, tumor and nontumor tissue repertoires resembled each other significantly more than in basal-like breast cancer. Rather than being directly demonstrated, the conclusion that tumor T cells originate in lymph nodes was presented as consistent with a hypothesis.

This clonotype has at least ten counts. The antigen it recognizes is unknown. Base qualities are not recorded, but no much larger clone differs from it by a single base. The axillary draining lymph nodes of breast cancer patients were the source of the lymph node samples. The sequencing machine was an Illumina HiSeq 2000. Multiplex PCR amplification was used to build the TCR beta chain libraries. High-throughput sequencing was used to analyze the amplified TCR beta chain products. Using fastp at Q25 and MiXCR, TCRdb reprocessed the public reads and kept productive beta chains. Rows are combined by CDR3 protein, so each entry shows the most common genes and DNA. This sample lists approximately 130,000 distinct CDR3 sequences; approximately 20% were detected once. Together, the top ten hold 2.6% of the sample. CDR1 and CDR2 are read off the germline V gene as SGHTA and FQGNSA. The CDR3, cysteine through phenylalanine, is 16 amino acids long. Just CDR3 DNA is preserved here, 48 bases in frame from base 1. V trim: 4 bases; J trim: 7 bases; unmatched bases: 12.

This TCR was recovered from a female donor with breast cancer. Some clones in this sample may be carry-over from other donors' samples. This chain joins TRBV7-2 to TRBJ2-1, with 8 bases in between that match TRBD2. The sample consisted of axillary lymph node tissue. The CDR3 loop reads CASSSVSGTRTNEQFF. The bases read TGTGCCAGCAGCTCCGTCAGTGGGACTAGGACGAATGAGCAGTTCTTC.